This TCR beta chain came from a study of blood T cell repertoires in COVID-19. Study-wide context: Acute and convalescent COVID-19 samples came from the United States, Italy and Spain. From T cells, B-cell-depleted T cells, or PBMCs came the material, which was cDNA or gDNA.

TCRdb keeps only in-frame clones here, not all; method: immunoSEQ multiplex PCR. The profile shows tens of thousands of clones, 69% of them singletons. From germline, CDR1 is MNHNS and CDR2 SASEGT. The ends were cut back, 3 bases at V and 4 bases at J, with 18 bases in the middle. This CDR3 contains 16 residues. This clone was counted only a few times. The chain has TRBV6-1 and TRBJ1-2, with D maybe TRBD1 (6 bases). The sequencing input was peripheral blood. This receptor was identified in a man older than 75 with acute or convalescent COVID-19. The CDR3 DNA is TGTGCCAGCAGTGAGGGACAAGACGGGGTTGGCTATGGCTACACCTTC. This encodes CASSEGQDGVGYGYTF.